This TCR beta chain emerged from a study of blood T cell repertoires in COVID-19. The germline V gene has CDR1 MDHEN and CDR2 SYDVKM. CDR3 length: 14 amino acids. Trimming removed 7 bases from V and 6 bases from J, with 16 bases in between. This clone has just one count. Here immunoSEQ multiplex PCR was the method, and the copy in TCRdb shows in-frame clones only, minus some. The table records tens of thousands of clones, approximately 85% of them present only once. Sequenced input: peripheral blood. The receptor was derived from a woman older than 75 with acute or convalescent COVID-19. This chain uses TRBV28 with TRBJ2-1; possibly TRBD1 for D (6 bases). The DNA of the CDR3 is TGTGCCAGCACCGAGGGCCAGGGGACCAATGAGCAGTTCTTC. It translates to CASTEGQGTNEQFF.